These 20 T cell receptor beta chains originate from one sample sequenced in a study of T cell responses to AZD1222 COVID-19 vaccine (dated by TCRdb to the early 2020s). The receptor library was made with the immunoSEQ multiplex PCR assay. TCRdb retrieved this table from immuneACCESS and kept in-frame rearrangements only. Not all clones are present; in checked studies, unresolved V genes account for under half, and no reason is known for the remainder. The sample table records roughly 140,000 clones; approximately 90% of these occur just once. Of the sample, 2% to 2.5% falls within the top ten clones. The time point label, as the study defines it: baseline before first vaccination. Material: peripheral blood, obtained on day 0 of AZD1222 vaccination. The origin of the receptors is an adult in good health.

In nucleotides, the CDR3 is TGTGCCAGCAGCTTCGGTTATGACAGGCCTTGGAACTATGGCTACACCTTC. Its protein product is CASSFGYDRPWNYGYTF. The chain joins TRBV11-2 to TRBJ1-2; weak D call: TRBD1 (6 bases). Germline V gene lookup returns CDR1 SGHAT and CDR2 FQNNGV. There are 17 residues in the CDR3. V lost 3 bases, J lost 2 bases, and 19 bases lay in between. The full variable domain, rest sourced from reference TRBV11-2 and TRBJ1-2, is EAGVAQSPRYKIIEKRQSVAFWCNPISGHATLYWYQQILGQGPKLLIQFQNNGVVDDSQLPKDRFSAERLKGVDSTLKIQPAKLEDSAVYLCASSFGYDRPWNYGYTFGSGTRLTVV.

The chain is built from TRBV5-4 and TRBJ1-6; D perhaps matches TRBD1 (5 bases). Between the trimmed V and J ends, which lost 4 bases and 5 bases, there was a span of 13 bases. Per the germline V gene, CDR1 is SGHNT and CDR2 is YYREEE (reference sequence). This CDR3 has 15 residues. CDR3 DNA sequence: TGTGCCAGCAGCCCGAGAGGCAGGGATAATTCACCCCTCCACTTT. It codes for CASSPRGRDNSPLHF.

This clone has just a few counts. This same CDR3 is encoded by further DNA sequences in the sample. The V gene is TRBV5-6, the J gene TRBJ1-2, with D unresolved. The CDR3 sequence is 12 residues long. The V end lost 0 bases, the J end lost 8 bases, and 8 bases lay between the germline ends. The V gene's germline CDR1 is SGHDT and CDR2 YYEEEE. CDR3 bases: TGTGCCAGCAGCTTGGCGCGGAGAGGCTACACCTTC. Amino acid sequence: CASSLARRGYTF.

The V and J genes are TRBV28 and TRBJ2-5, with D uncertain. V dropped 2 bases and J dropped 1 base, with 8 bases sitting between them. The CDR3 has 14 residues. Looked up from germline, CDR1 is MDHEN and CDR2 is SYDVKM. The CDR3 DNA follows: TGTGCCAGCAGTTTAGGGCGGCTCCAAGAGACCCAGTACTTC. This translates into CASSLGRLQETQYF.

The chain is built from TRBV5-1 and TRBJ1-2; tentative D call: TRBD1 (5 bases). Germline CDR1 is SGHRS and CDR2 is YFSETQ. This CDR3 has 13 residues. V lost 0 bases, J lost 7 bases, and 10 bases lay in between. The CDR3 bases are TGCGCCAGCAGCTTGGAAGGGGTCGCTGGCTACACCTTC. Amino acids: CASSLEGVAGYTF.

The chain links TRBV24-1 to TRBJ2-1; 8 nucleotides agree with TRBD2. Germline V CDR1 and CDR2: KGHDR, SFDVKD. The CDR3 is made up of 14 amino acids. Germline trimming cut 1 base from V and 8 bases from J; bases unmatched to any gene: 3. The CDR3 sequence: CATSDFAGGDEQFF. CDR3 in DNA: TGTGCCACCAGTGATTTTGCGGGAGGCGATGAGCAGTTCTTC.

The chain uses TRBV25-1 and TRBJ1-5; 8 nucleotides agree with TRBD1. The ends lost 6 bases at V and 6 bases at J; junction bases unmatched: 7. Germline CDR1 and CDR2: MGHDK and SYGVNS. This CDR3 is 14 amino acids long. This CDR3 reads CASSDGQGAQPQHF. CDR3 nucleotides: TGTGCCAGCAGCGACGGACAGGGTGCTCAGCCCCAGCATTTT. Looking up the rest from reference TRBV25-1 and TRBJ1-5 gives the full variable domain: EADIYQTPRYLVIGTGKKITLECSQTMGHDKMYWYQQDPGMELHLIHYSYGVNSTEKGDLSSESTVSRIRTEHFPLTLESARPSHTSQYLCASSDGQGAQPQHFGDGTRLSIL.

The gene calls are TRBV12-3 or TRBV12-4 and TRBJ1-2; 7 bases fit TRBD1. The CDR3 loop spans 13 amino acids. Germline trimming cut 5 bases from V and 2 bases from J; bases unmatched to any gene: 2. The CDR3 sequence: CASSPTGNYGYTF. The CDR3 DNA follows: TGTGCCAGCAGTCCGACAGGGAACTATGGCTACACCTTC.

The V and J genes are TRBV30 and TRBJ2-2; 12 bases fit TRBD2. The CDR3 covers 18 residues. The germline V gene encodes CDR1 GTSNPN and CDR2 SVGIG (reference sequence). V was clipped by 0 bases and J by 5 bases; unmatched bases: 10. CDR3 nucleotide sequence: TGTGCCTGGAGTGTACGCAGGGCAACTAGCGGGAGGACCGGGGAGCTGTTTTTT. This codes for CAWSVRRATSGRTGELFF.

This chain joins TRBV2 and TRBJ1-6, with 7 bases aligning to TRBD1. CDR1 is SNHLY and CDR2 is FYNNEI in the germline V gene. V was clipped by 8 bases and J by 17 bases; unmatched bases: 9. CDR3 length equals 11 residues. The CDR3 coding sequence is TGTGCCAGCGGGGGACAGTTCACATTCCACTTT. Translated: CASGGQFTFHF.

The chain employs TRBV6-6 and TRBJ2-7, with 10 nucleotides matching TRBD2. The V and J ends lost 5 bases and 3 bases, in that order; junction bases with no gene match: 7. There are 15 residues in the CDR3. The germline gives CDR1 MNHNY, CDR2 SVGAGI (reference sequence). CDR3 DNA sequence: TGTGCCAGCAGTGCCCTTAGCGGGAGGAGCTACGAGCAGTACTTC. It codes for CASSALSGRSYEQYF.

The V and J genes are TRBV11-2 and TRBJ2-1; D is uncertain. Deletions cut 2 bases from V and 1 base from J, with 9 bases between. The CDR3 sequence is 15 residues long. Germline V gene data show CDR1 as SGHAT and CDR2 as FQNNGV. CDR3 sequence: CASSLLALSYNEQFF. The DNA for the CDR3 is TGTGCCAGCAGCTTATTGGCCTTATCCTACAATGAGCAGTTCTTC.

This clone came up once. The CDR3 region is CATSDGRSTEAFF. CDR3 bases: TGTGCCACCAGTGACGGAAGGAGCACTGAAGCTTTCTTT. The V and J genes are TRBV24-1 and TRBJ1-1; D remains ambiguous. Germline values: CDR1 KGHDR, CDR2 SFDVKD. CDR3 length: 13 residues. V lost 4 bases and J 4 bases, leaving 9 bases between the germline ends.

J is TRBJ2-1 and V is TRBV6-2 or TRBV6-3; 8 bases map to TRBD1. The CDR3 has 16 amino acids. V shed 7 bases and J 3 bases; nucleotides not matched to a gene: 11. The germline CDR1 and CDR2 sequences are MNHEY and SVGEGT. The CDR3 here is CASTPYWTGSYNEQFF. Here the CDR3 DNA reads TGTGCCAGCACCCCCTATTGGACAGGGAGCTACAATGAGCAGTTCTTC.

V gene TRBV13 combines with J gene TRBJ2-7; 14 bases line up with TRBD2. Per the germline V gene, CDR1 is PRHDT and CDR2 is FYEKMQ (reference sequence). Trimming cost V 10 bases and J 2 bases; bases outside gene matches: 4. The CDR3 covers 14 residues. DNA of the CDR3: TGTGCCACCCGGACTAGCGGGGGGCCCTACGAGCAGTACTTC. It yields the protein CATRTSGGPYEQYF. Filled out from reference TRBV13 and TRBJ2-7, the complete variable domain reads AAGVIQSPRHLIKEKRETATLKCYPIPRHDTVYWYQQGPGQDPQFLISFYEKMQSDKGSIPDRFSAQQFSDYHSELNMSSLELGDSALYFCATRTSGGPYEQYFGPGTRLTVT.

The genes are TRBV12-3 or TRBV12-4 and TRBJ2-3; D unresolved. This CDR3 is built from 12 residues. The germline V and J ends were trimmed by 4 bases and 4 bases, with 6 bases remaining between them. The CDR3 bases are TGTGCCAGCAGTTATTTCGCAGATACGCAGTATTTT. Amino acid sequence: CASSYFADTQYF.

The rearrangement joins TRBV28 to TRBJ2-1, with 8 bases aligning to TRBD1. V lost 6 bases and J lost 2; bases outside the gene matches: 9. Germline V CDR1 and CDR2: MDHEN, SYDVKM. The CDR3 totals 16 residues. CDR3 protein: CASRLGQGTTYNEQFF. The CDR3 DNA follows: TGTGCCAGCAGACTTGGACAGGGAACTACCTACAATGAGCAGTTCTTC.

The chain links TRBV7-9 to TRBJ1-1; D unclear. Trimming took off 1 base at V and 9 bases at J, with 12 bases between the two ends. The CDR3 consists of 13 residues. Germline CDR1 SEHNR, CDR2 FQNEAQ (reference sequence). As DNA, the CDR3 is TGTGCCAGCAGCTTAGGGTCAGGTGGCCAAGCTTTCTTT. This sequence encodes CASSLGSGGQAFF.

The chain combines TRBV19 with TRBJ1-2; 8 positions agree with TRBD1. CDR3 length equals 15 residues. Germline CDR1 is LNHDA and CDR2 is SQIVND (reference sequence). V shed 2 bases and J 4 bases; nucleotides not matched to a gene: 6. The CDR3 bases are TGTGCCAGTAGTATAATTGGGACAGGAGGCTATGGCTACACCTTC. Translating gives CASSIIGTGGYGYTF.

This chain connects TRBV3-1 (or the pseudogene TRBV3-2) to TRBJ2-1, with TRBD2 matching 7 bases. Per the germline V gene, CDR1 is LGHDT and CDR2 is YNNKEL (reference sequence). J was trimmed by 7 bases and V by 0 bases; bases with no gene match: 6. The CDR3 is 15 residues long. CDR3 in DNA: TGTGCCAGCAGCCAAGATGTTGGCGGGGGAAATGAGCAGTTCTTC. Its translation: CASSQDVGGGNEQFF.